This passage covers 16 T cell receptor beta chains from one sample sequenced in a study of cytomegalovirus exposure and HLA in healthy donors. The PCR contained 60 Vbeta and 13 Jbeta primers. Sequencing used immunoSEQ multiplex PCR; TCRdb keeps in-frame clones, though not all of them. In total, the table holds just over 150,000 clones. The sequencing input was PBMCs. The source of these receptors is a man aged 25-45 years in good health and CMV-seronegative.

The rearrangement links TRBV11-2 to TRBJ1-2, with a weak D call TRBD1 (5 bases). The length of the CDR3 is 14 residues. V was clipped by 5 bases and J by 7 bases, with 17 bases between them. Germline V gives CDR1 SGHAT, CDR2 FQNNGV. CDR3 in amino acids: CASSQTQGRVGYTF. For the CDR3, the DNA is TGTGCCAGCAGCCAAACTCAGGGAAGGGTTGGCTACACCTTC.

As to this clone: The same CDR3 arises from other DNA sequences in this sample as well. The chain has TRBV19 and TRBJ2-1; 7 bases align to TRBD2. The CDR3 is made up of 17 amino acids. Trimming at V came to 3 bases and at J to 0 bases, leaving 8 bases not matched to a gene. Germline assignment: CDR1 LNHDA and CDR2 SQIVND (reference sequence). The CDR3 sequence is CASSISGAVGSYNEQFF. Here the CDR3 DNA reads TGTGCCAGTAGTATCAGCGGGGCCGTGGGCTCCTACAATGAGCAGTTCTTC. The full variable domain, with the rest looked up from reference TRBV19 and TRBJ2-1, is DGGITQSPKYLFRKEGQNVTLSCEQNLNHDAMYWYRQDPGQGLRLIYYSQIVNDFQKGDIAEGYSVSREKKESFPLTVTSAQKNPTAFYLCASSISGAVGSYNEQFFGPGTRLTVL.

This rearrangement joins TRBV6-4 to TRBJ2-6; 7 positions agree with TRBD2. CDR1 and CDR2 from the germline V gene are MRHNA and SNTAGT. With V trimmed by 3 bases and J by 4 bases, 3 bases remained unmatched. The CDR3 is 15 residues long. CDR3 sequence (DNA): TGTGCCAGCAGTGAGGGAGGGAGAGGGGCCAACGTCCTGACTTTC. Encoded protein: CASSEGGRGANVLTF.

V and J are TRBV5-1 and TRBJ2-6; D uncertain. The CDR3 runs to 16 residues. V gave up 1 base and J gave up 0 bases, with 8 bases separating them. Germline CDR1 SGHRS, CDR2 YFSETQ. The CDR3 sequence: CASSLQWSSGANVLTF. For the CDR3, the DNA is TGCGCCAGCAGCTTGCAATGGAGCTCTGGGGCCAACGTCCTGACTTTC.

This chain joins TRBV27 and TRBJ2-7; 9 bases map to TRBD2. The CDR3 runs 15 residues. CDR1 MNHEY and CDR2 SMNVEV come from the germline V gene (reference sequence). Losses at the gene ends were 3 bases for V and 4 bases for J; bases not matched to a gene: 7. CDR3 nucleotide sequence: TGTGCCAGCAGTTTCTCCCTAGCGGGACGGTACGAGCAGTACTTC. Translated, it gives CASSFSLAGRYEQYF.

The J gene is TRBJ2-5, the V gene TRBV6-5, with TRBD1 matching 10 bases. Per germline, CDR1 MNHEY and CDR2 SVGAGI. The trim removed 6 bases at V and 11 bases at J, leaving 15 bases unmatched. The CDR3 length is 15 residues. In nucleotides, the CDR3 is TGTGCCAGCAGGCCCCGGGACAGGGGCCTCCTAGAGCAGTACTTC. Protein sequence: CASRPRDRGLLEQYF.

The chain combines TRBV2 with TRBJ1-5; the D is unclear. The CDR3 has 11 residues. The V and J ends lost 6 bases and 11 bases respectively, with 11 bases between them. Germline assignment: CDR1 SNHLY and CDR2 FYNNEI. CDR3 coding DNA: TGTGCCAGCAGCGCGGGGAGGGCCCAGCATTTT. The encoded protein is CASSAGRAQHF. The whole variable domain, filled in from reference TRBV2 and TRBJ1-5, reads EPEVTQTPSHQVTQMGQEVILRCVPISNHLYFYWYRQILGQKVEFLVSFYNNEISEKSEIFDDQFSVERPDGSNFTLKIRSTKLEDSAMYFCASSAGRAQHFGDGTRLSIL.

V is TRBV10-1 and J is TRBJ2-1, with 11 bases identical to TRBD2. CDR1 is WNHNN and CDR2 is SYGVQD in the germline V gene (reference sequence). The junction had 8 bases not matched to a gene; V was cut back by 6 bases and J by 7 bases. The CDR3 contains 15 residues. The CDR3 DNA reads TGCGCCAGCAGCCATAGCGGGAGGGCCCCTAATGAGCAGTTCTTC. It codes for CASSHSGRAPNEQFF.

This CDR3 is CASRDAGGTYQPQHF. The DNA for the CDR3 is TGTGCCAGCAGGGATGCAGGGGGCACGTATCAGCCCCAGCATTTT. V gene TRBV2 combines with J gene TRBJ1-5, with 8 nucleotides matching TRBD1. Per germline, CDR1 SNHLY and CDR2 FYNNEI. CDR3 size: 15 residues. The trim removed 6 bases at V and 5 bases at J, leaving 9 bases unmatched.

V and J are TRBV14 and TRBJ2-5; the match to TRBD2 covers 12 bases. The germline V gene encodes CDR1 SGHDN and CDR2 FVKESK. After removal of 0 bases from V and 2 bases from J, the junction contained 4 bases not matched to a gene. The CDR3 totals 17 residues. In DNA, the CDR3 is TGTGCCAGCAGCCAAGAACGAACTAGCGGGAGGCAAGAGACCCAGTACTTC. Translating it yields CASSQERTSGRQETQYF.

CDR3 bases: TGTGCCAGCAGCTTATTCGGGTTCGAGCAGTACTTC. Encoded protein: CASSLFGFEQYF. J is TRBJ2-7 and V is TRBV5-4, with D uncertain. V was shortened by 2 bases and J by 6 bases, with 9 bases between the two germline ends. CDR3 length: 12 residues. CDR1 SGHNT and CDR2 YYREEE come from the germline V gene (reference sequence).

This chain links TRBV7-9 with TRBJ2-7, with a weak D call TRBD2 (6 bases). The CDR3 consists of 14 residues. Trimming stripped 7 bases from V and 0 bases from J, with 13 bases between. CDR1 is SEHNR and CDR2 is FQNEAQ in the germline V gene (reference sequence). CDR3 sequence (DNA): TGTGCCAGCAAGATGAGCGGGTACTCCTACGAGCAGTACTTC. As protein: CASKMSGYSYEQYF.

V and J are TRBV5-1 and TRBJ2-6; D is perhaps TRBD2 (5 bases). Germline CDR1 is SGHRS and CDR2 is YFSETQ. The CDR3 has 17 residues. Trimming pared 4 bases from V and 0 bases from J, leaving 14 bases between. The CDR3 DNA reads TGCGCCAGCAGCAGGGTGGACTCGGTCTCTGGGGCCAACGTCCTGACTTTC. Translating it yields CASSRVDSVSGANVLTF.

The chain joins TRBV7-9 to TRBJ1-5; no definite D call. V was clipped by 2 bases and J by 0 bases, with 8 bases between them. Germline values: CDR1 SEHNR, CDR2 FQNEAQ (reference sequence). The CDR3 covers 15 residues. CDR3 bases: TGTGCCAGCAGCTTAAGCGCGGTTAGCAATCAGCCCCAGCATTTT. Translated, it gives CASSLSAVSNQPQHF. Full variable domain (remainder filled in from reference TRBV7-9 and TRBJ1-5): DTGVSQNPRHKITKRGQNVTFRCDPISEHNRLYWYRQTLGQGPEFLTYFQNEAQLEKSRLLSDRFSAERPKGSFSTLEIQRTEQGDSAMYLCASSLSAVSNQPQHFGDGTRLSIL.

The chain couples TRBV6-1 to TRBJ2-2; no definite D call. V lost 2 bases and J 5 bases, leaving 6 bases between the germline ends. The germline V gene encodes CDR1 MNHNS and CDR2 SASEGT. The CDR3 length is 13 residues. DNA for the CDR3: TGTGCCAGCAGTGAACTGGAGACCGGGGAGCTGTTTTTT. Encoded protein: CASSELETGELFF.

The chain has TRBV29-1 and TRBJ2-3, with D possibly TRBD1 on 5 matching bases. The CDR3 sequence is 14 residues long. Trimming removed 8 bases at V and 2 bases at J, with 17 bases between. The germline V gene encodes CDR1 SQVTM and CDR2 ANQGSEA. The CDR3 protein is CSFRQQGPTDTQYF. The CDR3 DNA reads TGCAGCTTCCGTCAGCAGGGCCCCACAGATACGCAGTATTTT.